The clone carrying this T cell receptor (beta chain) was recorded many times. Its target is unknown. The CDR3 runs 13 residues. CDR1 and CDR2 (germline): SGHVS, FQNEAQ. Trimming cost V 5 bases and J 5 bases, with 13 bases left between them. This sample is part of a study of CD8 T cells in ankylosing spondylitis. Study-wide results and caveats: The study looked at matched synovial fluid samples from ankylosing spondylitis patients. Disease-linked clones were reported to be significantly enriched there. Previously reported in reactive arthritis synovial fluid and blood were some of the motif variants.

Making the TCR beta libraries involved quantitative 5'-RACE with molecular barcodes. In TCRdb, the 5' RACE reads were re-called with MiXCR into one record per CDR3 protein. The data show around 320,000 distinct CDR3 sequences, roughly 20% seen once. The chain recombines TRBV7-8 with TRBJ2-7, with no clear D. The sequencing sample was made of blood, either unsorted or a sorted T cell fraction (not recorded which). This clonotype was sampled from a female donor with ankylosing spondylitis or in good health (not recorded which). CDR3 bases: TGTGCCAGCAGCGTGCTTGAAAGGGACGAGCAGTACTTC. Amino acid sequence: CASSVLERDEQYF.